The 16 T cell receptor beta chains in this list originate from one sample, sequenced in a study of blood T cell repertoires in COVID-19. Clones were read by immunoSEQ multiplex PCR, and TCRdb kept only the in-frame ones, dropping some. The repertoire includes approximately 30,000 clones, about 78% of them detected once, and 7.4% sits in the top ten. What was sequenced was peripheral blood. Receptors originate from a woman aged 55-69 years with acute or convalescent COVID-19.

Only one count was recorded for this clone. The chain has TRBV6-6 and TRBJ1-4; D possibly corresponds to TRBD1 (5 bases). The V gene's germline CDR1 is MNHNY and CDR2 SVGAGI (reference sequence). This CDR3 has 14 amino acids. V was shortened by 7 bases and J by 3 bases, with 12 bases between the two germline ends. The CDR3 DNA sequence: TGTGCCAGCACCCAGGGAGGGGCTAATGAAAAACTGTTTTTT. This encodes CASTQGGANEKLFF.

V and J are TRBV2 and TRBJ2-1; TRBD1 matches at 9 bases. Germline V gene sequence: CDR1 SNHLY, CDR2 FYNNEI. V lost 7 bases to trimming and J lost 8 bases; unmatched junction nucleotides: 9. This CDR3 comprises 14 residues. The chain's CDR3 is CASKKDRGEDEQFF. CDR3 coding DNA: TGTGCCAGCAAGAAGGACAGGGGTGAGGATGAGCAGTTCTTC.

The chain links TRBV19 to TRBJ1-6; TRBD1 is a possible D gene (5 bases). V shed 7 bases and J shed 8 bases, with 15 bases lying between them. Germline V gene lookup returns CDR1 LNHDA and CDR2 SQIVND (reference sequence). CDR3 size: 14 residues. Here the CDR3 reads CASKPWGDHSPLHF. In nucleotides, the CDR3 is TGTGCCAGTAAGCCCTGGGGGGACCATTCACCCCTCCACTTT.

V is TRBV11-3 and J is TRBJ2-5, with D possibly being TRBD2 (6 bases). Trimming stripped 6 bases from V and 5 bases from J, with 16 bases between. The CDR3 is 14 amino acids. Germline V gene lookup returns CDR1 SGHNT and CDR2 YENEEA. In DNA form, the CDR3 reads TGTGCCAGCAGTATTCGCGGGGCCGGTGAGACCCAGTACTTC. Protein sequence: CASSIRGAGETQYF.

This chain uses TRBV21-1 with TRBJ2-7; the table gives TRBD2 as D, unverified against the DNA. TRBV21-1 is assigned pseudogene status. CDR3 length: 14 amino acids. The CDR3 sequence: CASSKARSSYEQYF. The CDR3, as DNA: TGTGCCAGCAGCAAAGCCCGGAGCTCCTACGAGCAGTACTTC.

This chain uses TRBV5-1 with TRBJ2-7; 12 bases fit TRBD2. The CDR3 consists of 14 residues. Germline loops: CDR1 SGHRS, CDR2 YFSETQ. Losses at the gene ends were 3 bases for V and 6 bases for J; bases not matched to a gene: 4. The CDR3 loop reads CASSSGLAGTEQYF. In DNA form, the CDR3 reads TGCGCCAGCAGCTCGGGACTAGCGGGTACCGAGCAGTACTTC.

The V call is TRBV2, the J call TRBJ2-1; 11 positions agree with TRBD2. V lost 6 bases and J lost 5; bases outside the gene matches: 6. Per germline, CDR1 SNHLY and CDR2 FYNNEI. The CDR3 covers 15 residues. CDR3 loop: CASRTSGGSHNEQFF. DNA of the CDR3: TGTGCCAGCAGAACTAGCGGGGGCTCGCACAATGAGCAGTTCTTC.

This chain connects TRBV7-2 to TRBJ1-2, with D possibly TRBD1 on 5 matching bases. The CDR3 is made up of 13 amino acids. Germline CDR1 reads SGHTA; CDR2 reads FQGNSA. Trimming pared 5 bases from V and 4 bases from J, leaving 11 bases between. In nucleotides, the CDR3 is TGTGCCAGCAGCCCCACACAGGTCTATGGCTACACCTTC. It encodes CASSPTQVYGYTF.

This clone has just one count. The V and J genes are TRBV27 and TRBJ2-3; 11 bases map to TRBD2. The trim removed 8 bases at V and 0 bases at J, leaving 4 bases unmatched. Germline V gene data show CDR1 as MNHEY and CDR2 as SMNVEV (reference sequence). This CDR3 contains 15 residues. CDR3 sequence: CASRRLAGSTDTQYF. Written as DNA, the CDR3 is TGTGCCAGCCGAAGACTAGCGGGGAGCACAGATACGCAGTATTTT.

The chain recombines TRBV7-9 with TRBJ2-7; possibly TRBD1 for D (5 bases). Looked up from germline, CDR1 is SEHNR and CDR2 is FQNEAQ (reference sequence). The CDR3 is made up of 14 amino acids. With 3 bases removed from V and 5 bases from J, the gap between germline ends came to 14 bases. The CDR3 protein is CASSFTDSSHEQYF. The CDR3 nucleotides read TGTGCCAGCAGCTTCACTGACAGTTCCCACGAGCAGTACTTC.

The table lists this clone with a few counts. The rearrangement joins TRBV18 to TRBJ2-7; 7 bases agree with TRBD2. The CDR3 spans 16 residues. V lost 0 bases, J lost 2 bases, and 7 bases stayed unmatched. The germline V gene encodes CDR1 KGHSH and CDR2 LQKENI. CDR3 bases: TGTGCCAGCTCACCACCCATGCGGGGGTCTACCTACGAGCAGTACTTC. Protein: CASSPPMRGSTYEQYF. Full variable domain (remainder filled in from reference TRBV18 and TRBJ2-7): NAGVMQNPRHLVRRRGQEARLRCSPMKGHSHVYWYRQLPEEGLKFMVYLQKENIIDESGMPKERFSAEFPKEGPSILRIQQVVRGDSAAYFCASSPPMRGSTYEQYFGPGTRLTVT.

Here the CDR3 DNA reads TGTGCCAGCAGCCAGGTAGACAGGGCCGAGCAGTACTTC. This encodes CASSQVDRAEQYF. The rearrangement joins TRBV3-1 (or the pseudogene TRBV3-2) to TRBJ2-7; 7 bases agree with TRBD1. J was trimmed by 6 bases and V by 3 bases; bases with no gene match: 5. The V gene's germline CDR1 is LGHDT and CDR2 YNNKEL (reference sequence). CDR3 length: 13 residues.

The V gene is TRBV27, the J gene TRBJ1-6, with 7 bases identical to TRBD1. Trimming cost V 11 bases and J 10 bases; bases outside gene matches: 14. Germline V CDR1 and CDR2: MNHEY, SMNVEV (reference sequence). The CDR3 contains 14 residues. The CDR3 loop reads CASRGRQGGSPLHF. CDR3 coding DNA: TGTGCCTCGAGGGGGAGACAGGGTGGGTCACCCCTCCACTTT.

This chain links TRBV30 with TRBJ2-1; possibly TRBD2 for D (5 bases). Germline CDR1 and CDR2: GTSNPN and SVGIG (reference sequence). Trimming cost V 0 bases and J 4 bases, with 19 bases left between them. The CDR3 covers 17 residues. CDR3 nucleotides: TGTGCCTGGAGTGTGGTTTTGTCGGACTTCCATTACAATGAGCAGTTCTTC. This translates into CAWSVVLSDFHYNEQFF.

The CDR3 coding sequence is TGCAGTGCTAGAGGTGGCGATACGCAGTATTTT. This encodes CSARGGDTQYF. This sequence joins TRBV20-1 and TRBJ2-3; no clear D. CDR1 is DFQATT and CDR2 is SNEGSKA in the germline V gene (reference sequence). CDR3 length equals 11 residues. V lost 1 base to trimming and J lost 6 bases, with 5 bases between them.

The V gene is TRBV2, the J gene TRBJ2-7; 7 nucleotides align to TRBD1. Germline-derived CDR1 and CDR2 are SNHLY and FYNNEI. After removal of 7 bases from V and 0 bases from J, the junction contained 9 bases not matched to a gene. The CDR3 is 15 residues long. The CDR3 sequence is CASNRRQGSSYEQYF. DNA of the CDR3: TGTGCCAGCAACCGAAGACAGGGCAGCTCCTACGAGCAGTACTTC. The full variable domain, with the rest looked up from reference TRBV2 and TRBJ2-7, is EPEVTQTPSHQVTQMGQEVILRCVPISNHLYFYWYRQILGQKVEFLVSFYNNEISEKSEIFDDQFSVERPDGSNFTLKIRSTKLEDSAMYFCASNRRQGSSYEQYFGPGTRLTVT.